Below, 10 T cell receptor beta chains from the same sample are listed, as sequenced in a study of pediatric ulcerative colitis. Data came from immunoSEQ multiplex PCR; TCRdb stores just in-frame clones and leaves some out. The sample shows tens of thousands of clones, about 89% of them seen only once. Sequenced input: blood. Receptor source: a boy between 10 and 17 years old who was a control in a study of pediatric ulcerative colitis.

The genes are TRBV6-1 and TRBJ2-1; D is perhaps TRBD1 (5 bases). Germline V CDR1 and CDR2: MNHNS, SASEGT. Trimming removed 7 bases from V and 6 bases from J, with 16 bases in between. The CDR3 loop spans 14 amino acids. This chain's CDR3 is CASTGREFGNEQFF. CDR3 coding DNA: TGTGCCAGCACAGGCAGGGAATTTGGCAATGAGCAGTTCTTC.

The rearrangement uses TRBV28 and TRBJ2-7; D gene unclear. CDR3 length: 8 residues. V was cut by 8 bases and J by 7 bases, with 3 bases left in between. Germline V gives CDR1 MDHEN, CDR2 SYDVKM. The CDR3: CASGEQYF. The CDR3 DNA sequence: TGTGCCAGCGGGGAGCAGTACTTC.

This clone turned up a few times. The V and J genes are TRBV7-3 and TRBJ1-6; D may be TRBD1 (5 bases). The germline V and J ends were trimmed by 5 bases and 7 bases, with 9 bases remaining between them. CDR1 and CDR2 from the germline V gene are SGHTA and FQGTGA. CDR3 length equals 13 residues. CDR3 bases: TGTGCCAGCAGCCCTGACAGAAATTCACCCCTCCACTTT. As protein: CASSPDRNSPLHF.

This sequence joins TRBV4-1 and TRBJ2-3, with D uncertain. This CDR3 comprises 11 residues. The V gene's germline CDR1 is MGHRA and CDR2 YSYEKL. The V end lost 7 bases, the J end lost 2 bases, and 4 bases lay between the germline ends. For the CDR3, the DNA is TGCGCCAGCACTTCCACAGATACGCAGTATTTT. It specifies CASTSTDTQYF.

This chain uses TRBV7-9 with TRBJ2-1; TRBD1 matches 8 bases. The germline CDR1 and CDR2 sequences are SEHNR and FQNEAQ (reference sequence). The ends lost 2 bases at V and 0 bases at J; junction bases unmatched: 6. The CDR3 runs 17 residues. The CDR3 DNA follows: TGTGCCAGCAGCTTACCTCCTGGGACAGGCTCCTACAATGAGCAGTTCTTC. Translated, it gives CASSLPPGTGSYNEQFF.

The CDR3: CASGGGVRNQPQHF. CDR3 sequence (DNA): TGTGCCAGTGGCGGTGGGGTCCGTAATCAGCCCCAGCATTTT. This sequence joins TRBV28 and TRBJ1-5, with D uncertain. The germline V gene has CDR1 MDHEN and CDR2 SYDVKM. The CDR3 sequence is 14 residues long. Trimming removed 9 bases at V and 4 bases at J, with 16 bases between.

As DNA, the CDR3 is TGCAGCGTTCGGCGGGGGGCCAACCCTGAAGCTTTCTTT. This codes for CSVRRGANPEAFF. The rearrangement uses TRBV29-1 and TRBJ1-1; D is possibly TRBD1 (6 bases). Looked up from germline, CDR1 is SQVTM and CDR2 is ANQGSEA. The CDR3 runs 13 residues. V lost 5 bases to trimming and J lost 6 bases, with 16 bases between them.

This rearrangement joins TRBV5-1 to TRBJ1-2, with 10 bases matching TRBD1. Germline CDR1 reads SGHRS; CDR2 reads YFSETQ. J was trimmed by 1 base and V by 0 bases; bases with no gene match: 9. The CDR3 loop spans 18 amino acids. As DNA, the CDR3 is TGCGCCAGCAGCTTGGCCGCCCCGGGACAGGGGAGTAACTATGGCTACACCTTC. Residues: CASSLAAPGQGSNYGYTF.

The chain is built from TRBV7-2 and TRBJ2-1, with D perhaps TRBD1 (7 bases). Per germline, CDR1 SGHTA and CDR2 FQGNSA. V dropped 1 base and J dropped 9 bases, with 13 bases sitting between them. The CDR3 sequence is 14 residues long. The CDR3 bases are TGTGCCAGCAGCTTAGGGCAGGGGGGAGGTGAGCAGTTCTTC. Amino acids: CASSLGQGGGEQFF.

The chain combines TRBV7-2 with TRBJ2-3; TRBD2 matches at 9 bases. This CDR3 region has 14 residues. CDR1 SGHTA and CDR2 FQGNSA come from the germline V gene. J was trimmed by 5 bases and V by 5 bases; bases with no gene match: 5. The CDR3 here is CASSQGLAGDTQYF. The CDR3 nucleotides read TGTGCCAGCAGCCAGGGACTAGCAGGAGATACGCAGTATTTT.